The 25 T cell receptor beta chains reported below all come from one sample, sequenced in a study of CD8 T cells in ankylosing spondylitis. TCRdb fed the 5' RACE reads into MiXCR, producing one record per CDR3 protein. The table lists fewer than 250,000 distinct CDR3 sequences, over 30% of them singletons. Sequenced material: blood, either unsorted or a sorted T cell fraction (not recorded which). Receptor source: a male donor with ankylosing spondylitis or in good health (not recorded which).

This clonotype was counted between two and nine times. CDR3 sequence reads: CSANLRALDISYEQYF. The CDR3 region has the DNA TGCAGTGCCAATCTCCGGGCCTTGGATATCTCCTACGAGCAGTACTTC. This chain links TRBV20-1 with TRBJ2-7; D gene ambiguous. V dropped 6 bases and J dropped 0 bases, with 21 bases sitting between them. CDR1 and CDR2 from the germline V gene are DFQATT and SNEGSKA (reference sequence). CDR3 length: 16 residues.

There are a few counts of this clonotype. V usage is TRBV12-3 or TRBV12-4 and J usage is TRBJ2-1; 7 bases are shared with TRBD1. V was clipped by 5 bases and J by 6 bases; unmatched bases: 4. The CDR3 runs 13 residues. The CDR3 region has the DNA TGTGCCAGCAGTCTGGCAGGGGGCAATGAGCAGTTCTTC. Translating it yields CASSLAGGNEQFF.

The chain combines TRBV7-9 with TRBJ2-3; tentative D call: TRBD1 (6 bases). Trimming left V 1 base short and J 9 bases short, with 11 bases between. This CDR3 is 13 amino acids long. Germline CDR1 and CDR2: SEHNR and FQNEAQ (reference sequence). The CDR3 nucleotides are TGTGCCAGCAGCTTAGTTTTACAGGGAACGCAGTATTTT. This encodes CASSLVLQGTQYF.

This chain connects TRBV10-2 to TRBJ2-7; 9 nucleotides line up with TRBD1. Germline lookup yields CDR1 WSHSY and CDR2 SAAADI. V lost 3 bases to trimming and J lost 2 bases; unmatched junction nucleotides: 5. The CDR3 is 15 residues long. The CDR3 reads CASSDFGTGTYEQYF. The CDR3 DNA sequence: TGCGCCAGCAGTGATTTTGGGACAGGGACCTACGAGCAGTACTTC.

This clonotype was observed a few times. The chain joins TRBV5-6 to TRBJ2-5, with D possibly TRBD2 on 7 matching bases. V lost 4 bases and J lost 5, with 15 bases in between. This CDR3 comprises 14 residues. Germline CDR1 reads SGHDT; CDR2 reads YYEEEE. DNA of the CDR3: TGTGCCAGCAGCCCGAGGGGGGGCCGGGAGACCCAGTACTTC. It is translated as CASSPRGGRETQYF. The full variable domain, in which reference TRBV5-6 and TRBJ2-5 provide the parts outside the CDR3, is DAGVTQSPTHLIKTRGQQVTLRCSPKSGHDTVSWYQQALGQGPQFIFQYYEEEERQRGNFPDRFSGHQFPNYSSELNVNALLLGDSALYLCASSPRGGRETQYFGPGTRLLVL.

This clonotype was counted between two and nine times. In DNA form, the CDR3 reads TGTGCCAGCAGCGTAGAACTAGCGAGGAACACCGGGGAGCTGTTTTTT. Protein: CASSVELARNTGELFF. The chain is built from TRBV9 and TRBJ2-2, with TRBD2 identical over 7 bases. The CDR3 sequence is 16 residues long. The V segment lost 0 bases and the J segment 1 base; nucleotides outside the gene matches: 3. Germline V gene data show CDR1 as SGDLS and CDR2 as YYNGEE.

This clonotype was seen a handful of times. The V call is TRBV10-3, the J call TRBJ2-5; D ambiguous. V was trimmed by 0 bases and J by 7 bases, leaving 15 bases between them. The germline V gene encodes CDR1 ENHRY and CDR2 SYGVKD. There are 15 residues in the CDR3. The CDR3 protein is CAISESGFQDGTQYF. CDR3 in DNA: TGTGCCATCAGTGAGTCGGGCTTCCAAGACGGGACCCAGTACTTC.

V gene TRBV20-1 combines with J gene TRBJ1-6; 8 bases align to TRBD1. J was trimmed by 10 bases and V by 3 bases; bases with no gene match: 8. This CDR3 has 14 amino acids. Germline CDR1 and CDR2: DFQATT and SNEGSKA (reference sequence). The CDR3 loop reads CSASKTGVGSPLHF. The CDR3 nucleotides read TGCAGTGCTAGCAAGACAGGGGTGGGCTCACCCCTCCACTTT.

V gene TRBV20-1 combines with J gene TRBJ1-1; TRBD1 might be the D (5 bases). CDR1 and CDR2 (germline): DFQATT, SNEGSKA (reference sequence). V was clipped by 2 bases and J by 5 bases, with 18 bases between them. The CDR3 is 15 residues long. CDR3 in DNA: TGCAGTGCTAGACCATTAGGGGACCTGGGGACTGAAGCTTTCTTT. It yields the protein CSARPLGDLGTEAFF.

The CDR3 here is CASSLGSGELVAGYTF. CDR3 DNA: TGCGCCAGCAGCTTGGGTTCGGGGGAATTAGTAGCTGGCTACACCTTC. The rearrangement uses TRBV5-1 and TRBJ1-2; D is possibly TRBD1 (5 bases). Germline CDR1 SGHRS, CDR2 YFSETQ. This CDR3 comprises 16 residues. Trimming took off 0 bases at V and 7 bases at J, with 19 bases between the two ends.

The chain has TRBV6-5 and TRBJ1-3; D is perhaps TRBD1 (5 bases). Germline CDR1 is MNHEY and CDR2 is SVGAGI. This CDR3 region has 17 residues. The V gene lost 4 bases and the J gene lost 0 bases, with 16 bases spanning the gap. This CDR3 reads CASSLNRDHLSGNTIYF. Here the CDR3 DNA reads TGTGCCAGCAGTTTAAATCGGGACCATCTCTCTGGAAACACCATATATTTT.

This rearrangement joins TRBV7-9 to TRBJ2-3, with D maybe TRBD1 (7 bases). Trimming took 5 bases from V and 2 from J, leaving 17 bases between them. Germline CDR1 is SEHNR and CDR2 is FQNEAQ (reference sequence). The CDR3 loop spans 16 amino acids. In DNA form, the CDR3 reads TGTGCCAGCAGCCCATATGCGGGACAGAACACAGATACGCAGTATTTT. Protein: CASSPYAGQNTDTQYF.

V is TRBV27 and J is TRBJ1-1, with D unclear. Germline V gives CDR1 MNHEY, CDR2 SMNVEV (reference sequence). The germline V and J ends were trimmed by 2 bases and 1 base, with 14 bases remaining between them. This CDR3 is 16 amino acids long. DNA for the CDR3: TGTGCCAGCAGTTTAGGTGGGCGGGGAAAGAACACTGAAGCTTTCTTT. It translates to CASSLGGRGKNTEAFF.

This rearrangement joins TRBV20-1 to TRBJ1-3; the match to TRBD1 covers 9 bases. The CDR3 loop spans 14 amino acids. Germline V gene data show CDR1 as DFQATT and CDR2 as SNEGSKA (reference sequence). V lost 5 bases, J lost 8 bases, and 10 bases stayed unmatched. CDR3 loop: CSAQDRGTLDTIYF. Here the CDR3 DNA reads TGCAGTGCTCAGGACAGGGGCACTCTAGACACCATATATTTT.

The V gene is TRBV4-1, the J gene TRBJ2-3; 13 positions agree with TRBD2. The germline gives CDR1 MGHRA, CDR2 YSYEKL. The J segment lost 6 bases and the V segment lost 4 bases, leaving 7 bases of the junction unmatched. The CDR3 covers 16 residues. The CDR3 DNA follows: TGCGCCAGCAGCCCTAGAACTAGCGGGGGGGAGGATACGCAGTATTTT. It encodes CASSPRTSGGEDTQYF.

The chain links TRBV20-1 to TRBJ1-2; D not certain. Germline loops: CDR1 DFQATT, CDR2 SNEGSKA (reference sequence). The CDR3 is 15 residues long. V lost 1 base and J lost 4, with 16 bases in between. In DNA, the CDR3 is TGCAGTGCTAGAGCGGTAGCAGGCCCGCTCTATGGCTACACCTTC. Its translation is CSARAVAGPLYGYTF.

This clonotype was detected a few times. This chain links TRBV28 with TRBJ2-7; a possible D gene is TRBD1 (6 bases). V was trimmed by 7 bases and J by 3 bases, leaving 13 bases between them. The CDR3 extends over 13 amino acids. The germline V gene encodes CDR1 MDHEN and CDR2 SYDVKM. This chain's CDR3 is CASNLPTGYEQYF. The CDR3 DNA sequence: TGTGCCAGCAATCTTCCGACAGGCTACGAGCAGTACTTC.

This chain uses TRBV12-3 or TRBV12-4 with TRBJ2-3, with 7 bases fitting TRBD1. After removal of 6 bases from V and 1 base from J, the junction contained 7 bases not matched to a gene. CDR3 length equals 15 residues. The CDR3 loop is CASSRQGIRTDTQYF. Written as DNA, the CDR3 is TGTGCCAGCAGCAGACAGGGCATCCGCACAGATACGCAGTATTTT.

J is TRBJ1-5 and V is TRBV6-2 or TRBV6-3; 7 positions agree with TRBD1. Germline CDR1 is MNHEY and CDR2 is SVGEGT. The V and J ends lost 7 bases and 4 bases, in that order; junction bases with no gene match: 7. The CDR3 totals 14 residues. CDR3 sequence reads: CASTQQGKNQPQHF. The CDR3 DNA reads as TGTGCCAGCACACAACAGGGGAAGAATCAGCCCCAGCATTTT.

The chain joins TRBV12-3 or TRBV12-4 to TRBJ2-6; TRBD2 might be the D (5 bases). With 8 bases removed from V and 9 bases from J, the gap between germline ends came to 14 bases. The CDR3 loop spans 13 amino acids. The CDR3 nucleotides read TGTGCCAGCTCCCTTGGGGAGAACAACGTCCTGACTTTC. It is translated as CASSLGENNVLTF.

This chain joins TRBV11-2 and TRBJ1-3; no firm D call. The germline CDR1 and CDR2 sequences are SGHAT and FQNNGV. This CDR3 region has 12 residues. The V end lost 6 bases, the J end lost 2 bases, and 5 bases lay between the germline ends. The CDR3 bases are TGTGCCAGCAGTACACCTGGAAACACCATATATTTT. It codes for CASSTPGNTIYF.

This rearrangement joins TRBV5-6 to TRBJ2-7; D is perhaps TRBD1 or TRBD2 (5 bases each). Looked up from germline, CDR1 is SGHDT and CDR2 is YYEEEE. The CDR3 has 17 residues. V was pared by 0 bases and J by 6 bases, with 22 bases between. CDR3 sequence reads: CASSLVASSDSRGEQYF. CDR3 DNA sequence: TGTGCCAGCAGCTTGGTTGCGTCAAGCGACAGCCGGGGCGAGCAGTACTTC. Using reference TRBV5-6 and TRBJ2-7 for the parts outside the CDR3, the full variable domain is DAGVTQSPTHLIKTRGQQVTLRCSPKSGHDTVSWYQQALGQGPQFIFQYYEEEERQRGNFPDRFSGHQFPNYSSELNVNALLLGDSALYLCASSLVASSDSRGEQYFGPGTRLTVT.

This clonotype was observed a handful of times. The chain links TRBV20-1 to TRBJ2-6; D possibly corresponds to TRBD1 (7 bases). This CDR3 comprises 15 residues. V lost 0 bases and J lost 7, with 13 bases in between. CDR1 is DFQATT and CDR2 is SNEGSKA in the germline V gene (reference sequence). In DNA, the CDR3 is TGCAGTGCTAGAGATAGGAGGGGGCTAGCCAACGTCCTGACTTTC. Its protein product is CSARDRRGLANVLTF.

This clonotype appeared a few times. The chain is built from TRBV10-3 and TRBJ2-3; D is undetermined. CDR1 and CDR2 from the germline V gene are ENHRY and SYGVKD. Trimming stripped 8 bases from V and 4 bases from J, with 16 bases between. The CDR3 runs to 14 residues. The chain's CDR3 is CAIGNEHDADTQYF. CDR3 coding DNA: TGTGCCATCGGTAATGAGCATGACGCAGATACGCAGTATTTT.

The chain joins TRBV3-1 to TRBJ1-5; a weak D match, TRBD1 (5 bases). In germline, CDR1 is LGHDT, CDR2 YNNKEL (reference sequence). Trimming pared 3 bases from V and 11 bases from J, leaving 11 bases between. The CDR3 sequence is 12 residues long. The CDR3 DNA reads as TGTGCCAGCAGCCAGGGGACCGGGGCCCAGCATTTT. Residues: CASSQGTGAQHF.